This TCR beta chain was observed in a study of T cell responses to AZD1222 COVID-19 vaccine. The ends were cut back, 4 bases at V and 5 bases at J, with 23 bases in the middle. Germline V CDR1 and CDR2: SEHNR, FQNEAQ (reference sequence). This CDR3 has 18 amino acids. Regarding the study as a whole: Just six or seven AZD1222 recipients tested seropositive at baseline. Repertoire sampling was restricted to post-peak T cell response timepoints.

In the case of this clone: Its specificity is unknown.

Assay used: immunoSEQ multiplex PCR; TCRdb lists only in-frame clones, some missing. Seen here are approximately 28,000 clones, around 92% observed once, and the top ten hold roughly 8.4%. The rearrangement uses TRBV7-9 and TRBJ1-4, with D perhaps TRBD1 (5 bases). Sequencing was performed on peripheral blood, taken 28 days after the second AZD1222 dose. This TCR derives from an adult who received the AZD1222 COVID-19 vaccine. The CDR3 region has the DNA TGTGCCAGCAGCTCCCCTGACCCCTTTGCAGAGGGGAATGAAAAACTGTTTTTT. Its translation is CASSSPDPFAEGNEKLFF.